Here is one T cell receptor beta chain with its context. What it binds is not known. This specimen belongs to a study of graft-versus-host responses after intestinal transplantation. Across the study: Recipients were all induced with anti-thymocyte globulin, then given tacrolimus and steroids for around three years.

Whole-study findings and limits: Allografts carried high graft-versus-host to host-versus-graft clonal ratios in patients having graft-donor T cell macrochimerism.

Germline-derived CDR1 and CDR2 are LNHDA and SQIVND (reference sequence). Trimming pared 4 bases from V and 0 bases from J, leaving 10 bases between. This CDR3 is built from 14 residues. TCRdb's table, derived via immunoSEQ multiplex PCR, lists solely in-frame clones and lacks some. The table lists 40,000 or so clones, 90% to 95% of them singletons. The source was PBMCs, collected 16 days after intestinal transplant. The rearrangement uses TRBV19 and TRBJ2-7; D ambiguous. The clonotype was recovered from a human patient who received an intestinal transplant, so some T cells may come from the graft donor. This CDR3 is CASSSASGSYEQYF. CDR3 DNA: TGTGCCAGTAGTAGCGCTTCGGGCTCCTACGAGCAGTACTTC.